These T cell receptor beta chains were read from a single sample in a study of blood T cell repertoires in COVID-19. This table comes from immunoSEQ multiplex PCR, and its TCRdb copy is limited to in-frame clones, with some not included. There are about 250,000 clones in the sample; more than 70% occur only once, and about 5.9% lies in the top ten. Source material: peripheral blood. These receptor sequences come from a woman aged 25-40 years with COVID-19, enrolled during active disease. CDR3s include the opening cysteine and the closing phenylalanine or tryptophan. A D gene is named only where the DNA matches it firmly. Only some rows state a clone size, as once, few, many or a class for expanded clones.

size,D,V,J,CDR3,DNA
.,TRBD2,TRBV7-2,TRBJ2-1,CASRTGLAGYNEQFF,TGTGCCAGCAGGACGGGACTAGCGGGCTACAATGAGCAGTTCTTC
.,.,TRBV13,TRBJ2-1,CASSPPGLPHPDEQFF,TGTGCCAGCAGCCCCCCGGGGTTGCCTCATCCCGATGAGCAGTTCTTC
once,.,TRBV18,TRBJ2-1,CASFTGISYNEQFF,TGTGCCAGCTTTACAGGTATATCCTACAATGAGCAGTTCTTC
.,.,TRBV7-9,TRBJ2-7,CASSLEGRNEQYF,TGTGCCAGCAGCTTAGAAGGGAGGAACGAGCAGTACTTC
.,.,TRBV5-6,TRBJ2-2,CASRPDRNTGELFF,TGTGCCAGCAGACCGGACAGGAACACCGGGGAGCTGTTTTTT
.,TRBD1,TRBV11-2,TRBJ1-4,CASSPRGTGKTNEKLFF,TGTGCCAGCAGCCCACGTGGGACAGGGAAGACTAATGAAAAACTGTTTTTT
once,.,TRBV9,TRBJ1-3,CASSPAARAAGNTIYF,TGTGCCAGCAGCCCCGCCGCCAGGGCGGCTGGAAACACCATATATTTT
.,.,TRBV5-4,TRBJ1-1,CAFKVPTGNTEAFF,TGTGCCTTTAAAGTTCCGACAGGGAACACTGAAGCTTTCTTT
.,.,TRBV28,TRBJ2-6,CASSFGRSGANVLTF,TGTGCCAGCAGTTTTGGGCGCTCTGGGGCCAACGTCCTGACTTTC
.,.,TRBV11-2,TRBJ2-1,CASSPPEGGISYNEQFF,TGTGCCAGCAGCCCCCCCGAGGGGGGGATATCCTACAATGAGCAGTTCTTC
.,TRBD2,TRBV4-3,TRBJ2-3,CASSQDSPRVAGNTDTQYF,TGCGCCAGCAGCCAAGATTCCCCTCGGGTAGCGGGAAACACAGATACGCAGTATTTT
.,TRBD1,TRBV5-1,TRBJ2-2,CASSLGGGTGANTGELFF,TGCGCCAGCAGCTTGGGCGGAGGGACAGGGGCGAACACCGGGGAGCTGTTTTTT
once,.,TRBV19,TRBJ2-1,CASSIRGWVGNEQFF,TGTGCCAGTAGTATCAGGGGTTGGGTTGGCAATGAGCAGTTCTTC
.,.,TRBV7-2,TRBJ1-2,CASSHPRGGYTF,TGTGCCAGCAGCCACCCCCGAGGAGGCTACACCTTC
.,.,TRBV6-5,TRBJ1-1,CASSYRQGNTEAFF,TGTGCCAGCAGTTATAGGCAGGGGAACACTGAAGCTTTCTTT
.,.,TRBV9,TRBJ2-3,CASSVEGGLSTDTQYF,TGTGCCAGCAGCGTAGAGGGCGGGCTTAGCACAGATACGCAGTATTTT
.,.,TRBV6-5,TRBJ1-6,CASSYSWAPDNSPLHF,TGTGCCAGCAGTTACTCATGGGCACCAGATAATTCACCCCTCCACTTT
few,.,TRBV27,TRBJ1-1,CASSLSRGSTEAFF,TGTGCCAGCAGTTTATCTAGGGGCTCCACTGAAGCTTTCTTT
.,.,TRBV5-4,TRBJ2-5,CASRAAELQETQYF,TGTGCCAGCAGGGCGGCCGAACTTCAAGAGACCCAGTACTTC
few,TRBD1,TRBV29-1,TRBJ2-1,CSVNYRGPRGDEQFF,TGCAGCGTAAACTACAGGGGGCCAAGGGGCGATGAGCAGTTCTTC
.,.,TRBV24-1,TRBJ1-4,CATSAGSNEKLFF,TGTGCCACCAGTGCCGGGAGTAATGAAAAACTGTTTTTT
.,.,TRBV6-4,TRBJ2-1,CASSDSGPTNEQFF,TGTGCCAGCAGTGACTCGGGCCCCACCAATGAGCAGTTCTTC
once,TRBD2,TRBV7-2,TRBJ2-1,CASSFPGLAGNEQFF,TGTGCCAGCAGCTTTCCGGGACTAGCGGGCAATGAGCAGTTCTTC
.,.,TRBV20-1,TRBJ2-4,CSARVAAPF,TGCAGTGCTAGAGTCGCGGCCCCCTTC
.,.,TRBV5-4,TRBJ2-1,CASSLGASEQFF,TGTGCCAGCAGCTTGGGGGCCTCTGAGCAGTTCTTC
.,TRBD1,TRBV9,TRBJ1-1,CASSVGGTGEAFF,TGTGCCAGCAGCGTAGGCGGGACAGGCGAAGCTTTCTTT
once,TRBD1,TRBV6-5,TRBJ1-6,CATCREPGQNSPLHF,TGTGCCACCTGCCGGGAACCGGGACAGAATTCACCCCTCCACTTT
.,TRBD1,TRBV11-2,TRBJ2-1,CASSSDRVPYNEQFF,TGTGCCAGCAGCTCCGACAGGGTACCCTACAATGAGCAGTTCTTC
.,.,TRBV5-1,TRBJ1-2,CASSEDYGYTF,TGCGCCAGCAGCGAGGACTATGGCTACACCTTC
.,.,TRBV7-2,TRBJ2-2,CASQHSNTGELFF,TGTGCCAGCCAACATTCTAACACCGGGGAGCTGTTTTTT
.,.,TRBV6-5,TRBJ2-2,CASSYLRGTGELFF,TGTGCCAGCAGTTACTTACGCGGGACCGGGGAGCTGTTTTTT
.,TRBD2,TRBV5-4,TRBJ2-7,CASSGGAYEQYF,TGTGCCAGCAGCGGGGGGGCCTACGAGCAGTACTTC
.,.,TRBV18,TRBJ2-1,CASSPPEGNNEQFF,TGTGCCAGCTCACCCCCCGAGGGTAACAATGAGCAGTTCTTC
.,TRBD2,TRBV10-2,TRBJ2-1,CASSWTSGGEQFF,TGCGCCAGCAGTTGGACTAGCGGGGGTGAGCAGTTCTTC
.,.,TRBV5-8,TRBJ1-4,CASSVPTRATNEKLFF,TGTGCCAGCAGCGTACCGACGAGGGCAACTAATGAAAAACTGTTTTTT
.,.,TRBV24-1,TRBJ2-3,CATSGATGRGTDTQYF,TGTGCCACCAGTGGCGCCACAGGGAGAGGCACAGATACGCAGTATTTT
.,.,TRBV2,TRBJ2-7,CASVGTPTYEQYF,TGTGCCAGCGTCGGGACACCTACCTACGAGCAGTACTTC
once,.,TRBV3-1/TRBV3-2,TRBJ1-1,CASSQAGGAEAFF,TGTGCCAGCAGCCAGGCGGGTGGCGCTGAAGCTTTCTTT
.,TRBD2,TRBV10-2,TRBJ2-7,CASFEGLAGLWEQYF,TGCGCCAGCTTTGAAGGGCTAGCGGGTCTCTGGGAGCAGTACTTC
.,.,TRBV19,TRBJ2-5,CASSSGVPPQETQYF,TGTGCCAGTAGTTCAGGGGTTCCCCCCCAAGAGACCCAGTACTTC
.,TRBD2,TRBV10-3,TRBJ2-3,CAIGTPHSGRADTQYF,TGTGCCATCGGTACCCCTCATAGCGGGAGAGCGGATACGCAGTATTTT
.,.,TRBV19,TRBJ2-3,CASSVRQGSPTDTQYF,TGTGCCAGTAGTGTACGTCAGGGGTCTCCCACAGATACGCAGTATTTT
few,TRBD2,TRBV6-6,TRBJ2-1,CASSSGGSSYNEQFF,TGTGCCAGCAGTTCGGGGGGTAGCTCCTACAATGAGCAGTTCTTC
.,.,TRBV6-5,TRBJ2-3,CASSLYSGFTDTQYF,TGTGCCAGCAGTCTTTATAGCGGCTTCACAGATACGCAGTATTTT
few,TRBD2,TRBV10-1,TRBJ2-2,CASSDRLAGEGSGELFF,TGCGCCAGCAGTGACAGACTAGCGGGAGAAGGTTCCGGGGAGCTGTTTTTT
.,.,TRBV11-2,TRBJ1-4,CASSNRNMLFF,TGTGCCAGCAGCAACAGGAATATGCTGTTTTTT
.,.,TRBV4-3,TRBJ1-2,CASSLSRGSYGYTF,TGCGCCAGCAGCCTTAGTCGGGGGAGCTATGGCTACACCTTC
.,TRBD1,TRBV13,TRBJ1-1,CASSPTGQETNTEAFF,TGTGCCAGCAGCCCCACGGGACAGGAAACGAACACTGAAGCTTTCTTT
.,.,TRBV11-2,TRBJ2-1,CASSLDIVSGLSSYNEQFF,TGTGCCAGCAGCTTAGATATCGTAAGCGGGCTAAGCTCCTACAATGAGCAGTTCTTC
.,.,TRBV27,TRBJ2-1,CASGLLQREQFF,TGTGCCAGCGGTCTTCTCCAGAGGGAGCAGTTCTTC
.,TRBD1,TRBV19,TRBJ1-3,CASKPGQGAVGYGNTIYF,TGTGCCAGTAAACCGGGACAGGGGGCTGTAGGTTACGGAAACACCATATATTTT
once,.,TRBV3-1/TRBV3-2,TRBJ2-2,CASSRGVGGHDTGELFF,TGTGCCAGCAGCCGAGGCGTGGGGGGGCATGACACCGGGGAGCTGTTTTTT
.,TRBD2,TRBV7-2,TRBJ2-1,CASRVGLERNEQFF,TGTGCCAGCAGGGTCGGACTAGAAAGAAATGAGCAGTTCTTC
.,TRBD1,TRBV6-5,TRBJ2-5,CASSSRDRGGTQYF,TGTGCCAGCAGTTCCCGAGACAGGGGGGGGACCCAGTACTTC
.,.,TRBV6-5,TRBJ1-1,CASSYSGGLNTEAFF,TGTGCCAGCAGTTACTCGGGGGGGCTGAACACTGAAGCTTTCTTT
once,TRBD1,TRBV7-2,TRBJ1-1,CASSLPPTTGGAFF,TGTGCCAGCAGCTTACCCCCCACGACAGGGGGAGCTTTCTTT
once,TRBD2,TRBV5-4,TRBJ2-1,CASSPGTSGNNEQFF,TGTGCCAGCAGCCCCGGGACTAGCGGGAACAATGAGCAGTTCTTC
.,.,TRBV6-1,TRBJ1-4,CASSEGRGGGEKLFF,TGTGCCAGCAGTGAAGGCCGGGGGGGAGGTGAAAAACTGTTTTTT
.,TRBD2,TRBV6-5,TRBJ2-3,CASSRGGSDTQYF,TGTGCCAGCAGTCGCGGGGGATCAGATACGCAGTATTTT